Below are 11 T cell receptor beta chains sequenced from a single sample in a study of PD-L1 blockade in urothelial cancer. Sequencing was performed with immunoSEQ multiplex PCR; in TCRdb, only in-frame clones are kept and a portion is missing. The repertoire consists of approximately 38,000 clones, with approximately 90% occurring once and the leading ten covering less than 2%. Sequenced material: PBMCs, taken around atezolizumab (anti-PD-L1) treatment. These receptors were taken from a man in his 60s with urothelial cancer.

This chain uses TRBV5-1 with TRBJ1-1; 7 bases fit TRBD1. Germline V lookup: CDR1 SGHRS, CDR2 YFSETQ. The V gene end was trimmed by 4 bases and the J gene end by 6 bases; junction bases not matched to a gene: 9. CDR3 length: 14 residues. CDR3 sequence: CASSQGTEGPEAFF. Here the CDR3 DNA reads TGCGCCAGCAGCCAGGGGACAGAGGGCCCTGAAGCTTTCTTT. The full variable domain, with the rest looked up from reference TRBV5-1 and TRBJ1-1, is KAGVTQTPRYLIKTRGQQVTLSCSPISGHRSVSWYQQTPGQGLQFLFEYFSETQRNKGNFPGRFSGRQFSNSRSEMNVSTLELGDSALYLCASSQGTEGPEAFFGQGTRLTVV.

V gene TRBV5-1 combines with J gene TRBJ2-1; TRBD2 is a possible D gene (6 bases). V was cut by 0 bases and J by 5 bases, with 12 bases left in between. The CDR3 contains 15 residues. In germline, CDR1 is SGHRS, CDR2 YFSETQ. The CDR3 DNA follows: TGCGCCAGCAGCTTGGAAGGGACTCTCAACAATGAGCAGTTCTTC. The encoded protein is CASSLEGTLNNEQFF.

The gene calls are TRBV5-1 and TRBJ2-1, with D perhaps TRBD1 (5 bases). V was clipped by 4 bases and J by 3 bases, with 17 bases between them. The CDR3 runs 16 residues. Germline V CDR1 and CDR2: SGHRS, YFSETQ. As DNA, the CDR3 is TGCGCCAGCAGCACAAGGGGATCCTGGGGCTACAATGAGCAGTTCTTC. It yields the protein CASSTRGSWGYNEQFF.

This chain connects TRBV19 to TRBJ1-2, with a possible D match to TRBD1 (5 bases). The CDR3 spans 13 residues. CDR1 and CDR2 from the germline V gene are LNHDA and SQIVND (reference sequence). Between the trimmed V and J ends, which lost 5 bases and 2 bases, there was a span of 9 bases. The CDR3 region is CASSRQGNYGYTF. The CDR3 DNA reads as TGTGCCAGTAGTCGCCAGGGAAACTATGGCTACACCTTC.

This rearrangement joins TRBV5-6 to TRBJ2-1; TRBD2 might be the D (6 bases). Trimming took 7 bases from V and 9 from J, leaving 11 bases between them. The V gene's germline CDR1 is SGHDT and CDR2 YYEEEE. This CDR3 has 11 amino acids. CDR3 coding DNA: TGTGCCAGCCGCCGGGGGATTGAGCAGTTCTTC. This gives the protein CASRRGIEQFF.

V and J are TRBV11-2 and TRBJ1-3; TRBD1 is a possible D gene (5 bases). The ends were cut back, 1 base at V and 4 bases at J, with 11 bases in the middle. Germline V gene lookup returns CDR1 SGHAT and CDR2 FQNNGV. CDR3 length: 15 amino acids. The CDR3 region is CASSLGTMDGNTIYF. The DNA of the CDR3 is TGTGCCAGCAGCTTAGGGACAATGGACGGAAACACCATATATTTT.

V usage is TRBV4-2 and J usage is TRBJ2-3; a weak D match, TRBD2 (7 bases). This CDR3 contains 17 residues. Germline loops: CDR1 LGHNA, CDR2 YNFKEQ. The germline V and J ends were trimmed by 2 bases and 4 bases, with 19 bases remaining between them. CDR3 region: CASSQNGGARGADTQYF. CDR3 nucleotides: TGTGCCAGCAGCCAAAATGGGGGGGCTCGAGGGGCAGATACGCAGTATTTT.

This chain uses TRBV5-4 with TRBJ2-2; 15 bases align to TRBD2. Germline V CDR1 and CDR2: SGHNT, YYREEE (reference sequence). This CDR3 is built from 17 residues. Germline trimming cut 4 bases from V and 6 bases from J; bases unmatched to any gene: 7. The CDR3 DNA is TGTGCCAGCAGCACCGGACTAGCGGGGGGGCGGGCCGGGGAGCTGTTTTTT. It translates to CASSTGLAGGRAGELFF.

In its sample, this clone was seen a few times. The chain combines TRBV18 with TRBJ2-1; TRBD2 is a possible D gene (7 bases). This CDR3 is built from 14 residues. Trimming stripped 2 bases from V and 9 bases from J, with 14 bases between. Germline assignment: CDR1 KGHSH and CDR2 LQKENI. CDR3 DNA: TGTGCCAGCTCACCAAAGGGGGAGGGGAGTGAGCAGTTCTTC. It encodes CASSPKGEGSEQFF.

The chain recombines TRBV5-1 with TRBJ1-4; D unresolved. The V and J ends lost 0 bases and 0 bases respectively, with 9 bases between them. The CDR3 is 16 amino acids. Germline V gene lookup returns CDR1 SGHRS and CDR2 YFSETQ. The CDR3 loop is CASSLGGSATNEKLFF. The CDR3 DNA sequence: TGCGCCAGCAGCTTGGGCGGATCTGCAACTAATGAAAAACTGTTTTTT.

This chain uses TRBV7-6 with TRBJ2-3, with TRBD1 identical over 9 bases. The CDR3 consists of 18 residues. The germline V gene has CDR1 SGHVS and CDR2 FNYEAQ. V lost 3 bases to trimming and J lost 4 bases; unmatched junction nucleotides: 14. This CDR3 is CASSFLPMTGGPPDTQYF. The CDR3 region has the DNA TGTGCCAGCAGCTTCCTTCCTATGACAGGGGGACCCCCAGATACGCAGTATTTT.